This TCR beta chain appears in the sequencing data of a study of T cells in Graves' hyperthyroidism and ophthalmopathy. General study points: Most thyroid clonotypes with frequency above 0.001 were detected in blood.

An absence of ophthalmopathy progression within 18 months meant stable Graves' hyperthyroidism. Exclusion criteria comprised uncontrolled infection, other autoimmune disease, pregnancy or lactation. Diagnosis relied on clinical symptoms, serum thyroxine and TRAb, thyroid ultrasound and orbital computed tomography. The CDR3 sequence is 13 residues long. V was clipped by 3 bases and J by 8 bases; unmatched bases: 2. Many counts were recorded for this clonotype. The antigen is unknown. Amplification yielded TCR beta CDR3 regions, with RNA transcripts as the source. HTBI primers drove first-round RT-PCR of the TCR CDR3. TCRdb recomputed calls from the multiplex PCR reads with MiXCR, one row per CDR3 protein. Seen here are approximately 530,000 distinct CDR3 sequences, approximately 15% observed once, and the top ten hold approximately 20%.

This chain joins TRBV12-3 or TRBV12-4 and TRBJ1-2; the match to TRBD1 covers 11 bases. The origin of this receptor is a woman aged 18 to 35 with Graves' hyperthyroidism. Sequencing input: blood. CDR3 sequence reads: CASSFGTGGGYTF. For the CDR3, the DNA is TGTGCCAGCAGTTTCGGGACAGGGGGAGGCTACACCTTC.